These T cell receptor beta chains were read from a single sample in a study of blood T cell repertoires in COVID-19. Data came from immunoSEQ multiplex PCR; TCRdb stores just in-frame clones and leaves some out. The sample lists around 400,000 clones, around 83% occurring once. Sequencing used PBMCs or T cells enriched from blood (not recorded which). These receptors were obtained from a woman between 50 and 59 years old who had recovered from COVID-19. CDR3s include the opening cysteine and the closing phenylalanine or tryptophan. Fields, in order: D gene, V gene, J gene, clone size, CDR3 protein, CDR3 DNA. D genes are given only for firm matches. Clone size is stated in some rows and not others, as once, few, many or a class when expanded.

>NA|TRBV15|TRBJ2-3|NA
CATSRGEPDTQYF
TGTGCCACCAGCAGAGGTGAGCCAGATACGCAGTATTTT
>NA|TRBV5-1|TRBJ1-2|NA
CASSLWGTRGNYGYTF
TGCGCCAGCAGCTTGTGGGGGACTCGGGGCAACTATGGCTACACCTTC
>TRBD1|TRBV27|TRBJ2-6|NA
CASSLWAPGTGGALSGANVLTF
TGTGCCAGCAGTTTATGGGCCCCCGGGACAGGGGGCGCGTTATCTGGGGCCAACGTCCTGACTTTC
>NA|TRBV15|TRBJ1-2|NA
CATSRDHRVGSLPAGYTF
TGTGCCACCAGCAGAGACCACAGGGTGGGGTCTTTACCGGCCGGCTACACCTTC
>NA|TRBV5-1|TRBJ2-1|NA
CASSLAGPNNEQFF
TGCGCCAGCAGCTTGGCGGGTCCCAACAATGAGCAGTTCTTC
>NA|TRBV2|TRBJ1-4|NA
CASSERQGLKLFF
TGTGCCAGCAGTGAAAGGCAGGGTCTAAAACTGTTTTTT
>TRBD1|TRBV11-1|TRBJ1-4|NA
CASSRQGVGNEKLFF
TGTGCCAGCAGTCGACAGGGGGTCGGAAATGAAAAACTGTTTTTT
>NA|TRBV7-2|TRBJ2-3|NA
CASSLHAVPTDTQYF
TGTGCCAGCAGCTTACATGCAGTCCCCACAGATACGCAGTATTTT
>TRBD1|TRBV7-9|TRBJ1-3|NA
CASSLTGTGVPLENTIYF
TGTGCCAGCAGCCTGACCGGGACAGGGGTTCCTCTAGAAAACACCATATATTTT
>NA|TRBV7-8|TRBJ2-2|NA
CASSLEMRTGELFF
TGTGCCAGCAGCTTAGAAATGCGGACCGGGGAGCTGTTTTTT
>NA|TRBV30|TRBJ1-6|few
CAWSVLGFTLHF
TGTGCCTGGAGTGTCTTGGGCTTCACCCTCCACTTT
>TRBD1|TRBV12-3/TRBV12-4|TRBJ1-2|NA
CASSPTGGYGYTF
TGTGCCAGCAGTCCGACAGGGGGGTATGGCTACACCTTC
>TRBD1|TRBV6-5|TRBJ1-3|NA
CASRVDRGAGNTIYF
TGTGCCAGCAGAGTAGACAGGGGGGCCGGAAACACCATATATTTT
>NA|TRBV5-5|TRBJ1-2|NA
CASSLNRRREDGYTF
TGTGCCAGCAGCTTGAATCGTAGAAGAGAGGATGGCTACACCTTC
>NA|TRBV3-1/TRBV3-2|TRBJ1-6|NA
CASSQDWAGVNSPLHF
TGTGCCAGCAGCCAAGATTGGGCGGGGGTTAATTCACCCCTCCACTTT
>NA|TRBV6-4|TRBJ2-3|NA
CASSPKAGVGTQYF
TGTGCCAGCAGTCCGAAGGCGGGCGTGGGTACGCAGTATTTT
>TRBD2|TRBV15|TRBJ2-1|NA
CATSRSLAGVDEQFF
TGTGCCACCAGCAGGTCACTAGCGGGAGTCGATGAGCAGTTCTTC
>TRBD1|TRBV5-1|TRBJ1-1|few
CASSRTGGLENTEAFF
TGCGCCAGCAGCCGTACAGGGGGTCTAGAGAACACTGAAGCTTTCTTT
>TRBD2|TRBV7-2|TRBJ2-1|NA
CASSPAGVDGEQFF
TGTGCCAGCAGCCCGGCGGGAGTAGATGGTGAGCAGTTCTTC
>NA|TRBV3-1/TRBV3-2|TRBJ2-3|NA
CASSQGPQGDTQYF
TGTGCCAGCAGCCAAGGCCCCCAGGGCGATACGCAGTATTTT
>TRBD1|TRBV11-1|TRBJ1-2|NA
CASSLEGTGNGYTF
TGTGCCAGCAGCTTAGAGGGGACAGGGAATGGCTACACCTTC
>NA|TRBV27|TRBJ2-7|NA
CASSPLSGSGEQYF
TGTGCCAGCAGTCCTCTCTCCGGATCCGGGGAGCAGTACTTC
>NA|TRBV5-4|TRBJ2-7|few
CASSLFSAGSGEQYF
TGTGCCAGCAGCTTGTTTAGCGCGGGGTCCGGCGAGCAGTACTTC
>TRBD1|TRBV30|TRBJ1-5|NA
CAWSVRRGLLSNQPQHF
TGTGCCTGGAGTGTACGCAGGGGGCTTCTAAGCAATCAGCCCCAGCATTTT
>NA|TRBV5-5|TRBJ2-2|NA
CASSLWGVTGELFF
TGTGCCAGCAGCTTGTGGGGAGTAACCGGGGAGCTGTTTTTT
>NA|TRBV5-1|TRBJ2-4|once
CASSFGGNLLAKNIQYF
TGCGCCAGCAGCTTTGGCGGGAACTTACTAGCCAAAAACATTCAGTACTTC
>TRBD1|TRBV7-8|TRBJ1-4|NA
CASSSKRNRGRDEKLFF
TGTGCCAGCAGCTCGAAACGTAACAGGGGGCGCGATGAAAAACTGTTTTTT
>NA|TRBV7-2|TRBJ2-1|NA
CASSLDVVYNEQFF
TGTGCCAGCAGCTTAGACGTAGTTTACAATGAGCAGTTCTTC
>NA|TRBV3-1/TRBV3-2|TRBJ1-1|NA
CASSQAWADTEAFF
TGTGCCAGCAGCCAAGCTTGGGCAGACACTGAAGCTTTCTTT
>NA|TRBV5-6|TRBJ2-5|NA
CASSWGSEGETQYF
TGTGCCAGCAGTTGGGGCAGCGAAGGGGAGACCCAGTACTTC
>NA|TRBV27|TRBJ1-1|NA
CASSFRGARAEAFF
TGTGCCAGCAGTTTTCGGGGGGCGCGGGCTGAAGCTTTCTTT
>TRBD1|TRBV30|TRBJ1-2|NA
CAWSVRTGDANYGYTF
TGTGCCTGGAGTGTAAGGACAGGGGACGCTAACTATGGCTACACCTTC
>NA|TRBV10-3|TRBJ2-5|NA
CAIGGLAEETQYF
TGTGCCATCGGGGGGCTAGCGGAAGAGACCCAGTACTTC
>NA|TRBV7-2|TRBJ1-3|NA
CASSSGAGNTIYF
TGTGCCAGCAGTAGCGGGGCAGGAAACACCATATATTTT
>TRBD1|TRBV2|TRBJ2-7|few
CASSTTGAGRSYEQYF
TGTGCCAGCAGCACCACAGGGGCAGGAAGATCCTACGAGCAGTACTTC
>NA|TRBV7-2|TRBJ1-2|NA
CASRQGGASGYTF
TGTGCCAGCCGGCAGGGAGGGGCGAGTGGCTACACCTTC
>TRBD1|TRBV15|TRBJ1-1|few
CATSRGMGQGNTEAFF
TGTGCCACCAGCAGAGGGATGGGACAGGGGAACACTGAAGCTTTCTTT
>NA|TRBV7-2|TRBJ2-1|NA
CASCLESPRGEQFF
TGTGCCAGTTGTCTGGAGAGTCCCCGGGGAGAGCAGTTCTTC
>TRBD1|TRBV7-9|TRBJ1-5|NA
CASSLADRDNQPQHF
TGTGCCAGCAGCTTAGCGGACAGGGACAATCAGCCCCAGCATTTT
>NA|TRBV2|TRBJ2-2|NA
CASSEVTSTGELFF
TGTGCCAGCAGTGAAGTTACTAGCACCGGGGAGCTGTTTTTT
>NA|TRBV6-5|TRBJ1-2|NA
CASRTQNYGYTF
TGTGCCAGCAGGACACAGAACTATGGCTACACCTTC
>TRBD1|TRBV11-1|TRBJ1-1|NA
CASSLRMGQGATEAFF
TGTGCCAGCAGTCTCAGGATGGGACAGGGGGCTACCGAAGCTTTCTTT
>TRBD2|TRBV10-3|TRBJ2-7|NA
CAISVGGTPYEQYF
TGTGCCATCAGTGTCGGGGGGACCCCCTACGAGCAGTACTTC
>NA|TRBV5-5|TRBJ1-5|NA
CASSFSPGNQPQHF
TGTGCCAGCAGCTTTTCTCCTGGCAATCAGCCCCAGCATTTT
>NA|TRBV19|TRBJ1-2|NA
CASSIVQGSMGGYTF
TGTGCCAGTAGTATCGTGCAGGGTTCTATGGGAGGCTACACCTTC
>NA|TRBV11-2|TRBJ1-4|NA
CASSYTGRNEKLFF
TGTGCCAGCAGCTACACAGGGCGGAATGAAAAACTGTTTTTT
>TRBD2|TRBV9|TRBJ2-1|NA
CASSDLAGEAGEQFF
TGTGCCAGCAGCGACCTAGCGGGAGAGGCTGGTGAGCAGTTCTTC
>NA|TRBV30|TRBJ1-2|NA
CAWRPTGNLLGYTF
TGTGCCTGGAGACCTACAGGGAACCTCCTCGGCTACACCTTC
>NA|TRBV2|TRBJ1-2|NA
CASSLRRPNYGYTF
TGTGCCAGCAGCCTCAGGAGGCCTAACTATGGCTACACCTTC
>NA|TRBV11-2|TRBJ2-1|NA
CASRLVSSYNEQFF
TGTGCCAGCAGGCTAGTAAGCTCCTACAATGAGCAGTTCTTC
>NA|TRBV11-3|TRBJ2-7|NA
CASSKQASSYEQYF
TGTGCCAGCAGCAAACAGGCCAGCTCCTACGAGCAGTACTTC
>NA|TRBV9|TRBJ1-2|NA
CASSPKVSVQGLGTF
TGTGCCAGCAGCCCCAAAGTCTCGGTTCAGGGATTAGGCACCTTC
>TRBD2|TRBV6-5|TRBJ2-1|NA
CASRLAGGLNEQFF
TGTGCCAGCAGACTAGCGGGAGGTTTGAATGAGCAGTTCTTC
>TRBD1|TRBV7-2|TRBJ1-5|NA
CASSPGRPWTGGNQPQHF
TGTGCCAGCAGCCCAGGTCGCCCCTGGACAGGGGGCAATCAGCCCCAGCATTTT
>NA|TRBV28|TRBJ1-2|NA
CASSGLGQPNYGYTF
TGTGCCAGCAGCGGGCTCGGACAGCCTAACTATGGCTACACCTTC
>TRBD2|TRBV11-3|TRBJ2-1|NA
CASSLGGGDSYNEQFF
TGTGCCAGCAGCTTGGGCGGGGGGGACTCCTACAATGAGCAGTTCTTC
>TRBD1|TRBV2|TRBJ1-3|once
CATGTGGNTIYF
TGTGCTACTGGGACAGGGGGGAACACCATATATTTT